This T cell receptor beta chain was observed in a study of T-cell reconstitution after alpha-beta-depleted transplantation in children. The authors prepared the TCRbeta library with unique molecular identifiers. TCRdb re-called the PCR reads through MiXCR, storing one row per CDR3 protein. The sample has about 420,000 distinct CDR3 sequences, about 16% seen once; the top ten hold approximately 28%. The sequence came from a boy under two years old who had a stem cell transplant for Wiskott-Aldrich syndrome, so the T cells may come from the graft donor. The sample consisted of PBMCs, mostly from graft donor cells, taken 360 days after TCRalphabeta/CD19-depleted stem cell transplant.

CDR3 in DNA: TGCGCCAGCAGCTTGGACGGCGGGGGCACAGATACGCAGTATTTT. Protein sequence: CASSLDGGGTDTQYF. V and J are TRBV5-1 and TRBJ2-3, with D possibly being TRBD2 (6 bases). With 0 bases removed from V and 1 base from J, the gap between germline ends came to 9 bases. CDR3 size: 15 residues. Germline V gives CDR1 SGHRS, CDR2 YFSETQ.